The rows below give T cell receptor beta chains drawn from one sample of a study of cytomegalovirus exposure and HLA in healthy donors. Some clones are missing from TCRdb's copy, which holds only in-frame ones; the method was immunoSEQ multiplex PCR. Among roughly 100,000 clones, approximately 72% were seen once, and the ten largest hold approximately 1.2%. The sample consisted of PBMCs. The receptors stem from a man aged 25 to 40 in good health and CMV-seronegative. CDR3s include the opening cysteine and the closing phenylalanine or tryptophan. Fields, in order: clone size, D gene, V gene, J gene, CDR3 protein, CDR3 DNA. The D gene is left open where the match is weak. Not all rows give a size; the values are once, few, many and, for expanded clones, a class.

>-|-|TRBV4-3|TRBJ2-3
CASSQEGRDTQYF
TGCGCCAGCAGCCAAGAGGGGCGCGATACGCAGTATTTT
>-|-|TRBV7-9|TRBJ1-1
CASSPSQGMNTEAFF
TGTGCCAGCAGCCCCAGTCAGGGGATGAACACTGAAGCTTTCTTT
>-|-|TRBV9|TRBJ2-1
CASSDSSSLSYNEQFF
TGTGCCAGCAGCGATTCTTCGTCCCTCTCCTACAATGAGCAGTTCTTC
>-|TRBD1|TRBV10-3|TRBJ1-2
CAIMRQGRGYTF
TGTGCCATCATGCGACAGGGGAGAGGCTACACCTTC
>few|-|TRBV27|TRBJ1-5
CASSLITSSNQPQHF
TGTGCCAGCAGTTTAATAACTTCGAGCAATCAGCCCCAGCATTTT
>-|TRBD1|TRBV11-3|TRBJ2-3
CASSFRDREDTQYF
TGTGCCAGCAGCTTCCGCGACAGGGAAGATACGCAGTATTTT
>few|-|TRBV9|TRBJ2-1
CASSVDVGQAYNEQFF
TGTGCCAGCAGCGTTGATGTGGGGCAGGCGTACAATGAGCAGTTCTTC
>-|-|TRBV18|TRBJ2-7
CASSPSDYEQYF
TGTGCCAGCTCACCTTCAGACTACGAGCAGTACTTC
>-|-|TRBV5-4|TRBJ2-1
CASSIDRPSYNEQFF
TGTGCCAGCAGCATTGACAGACCCTCCTACAATGAGCAGTTCTTC
>few|-|TRBV7-9|TRBJ1-1
CASTEPSTAQTMAEAFF
TGTGCCAGCACCGAGCCCTCAACAGCCCAAACGATGGCTGAAGCTTTCTTT
>-|-|TRBV27|TRBJ2-3
CASSFQGTDTQYF
TGTGCCAGCAGTTTTCAGGGCACAGATACGCAGTATTTT
>-|-|TRBV4-3|TRBJ2-3
CASSQGDWNTDTQYF
TGCGCCAGCAGCCAAGGAGACTGGAACACAGATACGCAGTATTTT
>-|-|TRBV5-1|TRBJ1-5
CASSLGGVSNQPQHF
TGCGCCAGCAGCTTGGGCGGAGTTAGCAATCAGCCCCAGCATTTT
>-|-|TRBV4-1|TRBJ2-3
CASSQGLSAQYF
TGCGCCAGCAGCCAAGGCCTCTCAGCGCAGTATTTT
>-|-|TRBV29-1|TRBJ1-2
CSATGGLNYGYTF
TGCAGCGCCACGGGGGGGCTTAACTATGGCTACACCTTC
>-|-|TRBV19|TRBJ2-1
CASSNGGKRYNEQFF
TGTGCCAGTAGTAATGGGGGCAAGCGATACAATGAGCAGTTCTTC
>once|-|TRBV10-3|TRBJ2-1
CAISDPDGGNEQFF
TGTGCCATCAGTGATCCTGACGGGGGCAATGAGCAGTTCTTC
>-|-|TRBV4-3|TRBJ1-5
CASSQSENQPQHF
TGCGCCAGCAGCCAATCCGAGAATCAGCCCCAGCATTTT
>-|-|TRBV19|TRBJ1-2
CASSTAWTGVLYGYTF
TGTGCCAGTAGTACCGCTTGGACCGGGGTACTCTATGGCTACACCTTC
>-|TRBD1|TRBV4-1|TRBJ2-2
CASSQPDRVPGELFF
TGCGCCAGCAGCCAACCTGACAGGGTTCCCGGGGAGCTGTTTTTT
>-|-|TRBV18|TRBJ1-2
CASSPQGGTNYGYTF
TGTGCCAGCTCACCCCAGGGCGGGACTAACTATGGCTACACCTTC
>few|-|TRBV6-5|TRBJ1-1
CASSRQDYTEAFF
TGTGCCAGCAGTCGGCAGGATTACACTGAAGCTTTCTTT